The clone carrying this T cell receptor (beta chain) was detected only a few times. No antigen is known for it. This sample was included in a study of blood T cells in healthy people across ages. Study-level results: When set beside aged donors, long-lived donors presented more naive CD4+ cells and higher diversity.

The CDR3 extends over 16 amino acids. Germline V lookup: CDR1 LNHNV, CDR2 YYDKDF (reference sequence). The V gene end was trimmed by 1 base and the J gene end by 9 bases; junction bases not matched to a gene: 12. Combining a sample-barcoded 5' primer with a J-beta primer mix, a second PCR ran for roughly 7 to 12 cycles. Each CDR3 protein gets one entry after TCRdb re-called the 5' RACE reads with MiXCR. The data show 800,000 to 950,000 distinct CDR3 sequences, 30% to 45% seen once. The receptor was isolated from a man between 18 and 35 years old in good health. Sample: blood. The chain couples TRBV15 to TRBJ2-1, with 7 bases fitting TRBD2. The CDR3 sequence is CATSRVLRLADCEQFF. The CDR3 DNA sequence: TGTGCCACCAGCAGAGTACTTCGACTAGCAGACTGTGAGCAGTTCTTC.